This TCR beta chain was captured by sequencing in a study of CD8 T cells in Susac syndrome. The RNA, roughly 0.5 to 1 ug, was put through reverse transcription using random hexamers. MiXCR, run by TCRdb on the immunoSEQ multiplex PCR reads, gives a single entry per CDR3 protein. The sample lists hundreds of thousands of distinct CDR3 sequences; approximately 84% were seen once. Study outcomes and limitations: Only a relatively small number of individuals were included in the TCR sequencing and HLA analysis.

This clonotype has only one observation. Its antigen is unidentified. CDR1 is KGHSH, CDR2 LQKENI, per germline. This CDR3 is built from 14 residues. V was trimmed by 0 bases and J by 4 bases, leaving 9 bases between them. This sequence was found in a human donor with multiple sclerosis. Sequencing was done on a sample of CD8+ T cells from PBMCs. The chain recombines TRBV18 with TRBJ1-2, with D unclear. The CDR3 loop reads CASSPPRDPYGYTF. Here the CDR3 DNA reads TGTGCCAGCTCACCACCGCGGGATCCCTATGGCTACACCTTC.